This T cell receptor (beta chain) was captured by sequencing in a study of tumor-infiltrating lymphocytes in glioblastoma multiforme. A remark on this clonotype: One end of the junction does not line up with germline, which may come from a read error.

Multiple V-beta primers and a C-beta primer amplified TCRB from RNA. MiXCR, run by TCRdb on the multiplex PCR reads, gives a single entry per CDR3 protein. The sample has 8,000 or so distinct CDR3 sequences, 65% to 80% seen once. Per the germline V gene, CDR1 is SQVTM and CDR2 is ANQGSEA. The CDR3 runs 14 residues. Sample: brain tumor tissue. This chain links TRBV29-1 with TRBJ2-1; 9 bases match TRBD1. The origin of this receptor is a male donor with glioblastoma. CDR3 nucleotide sequence: TGCAGTGTTGACCGGGACAGGGTTGTCCGAGAGCAGTTCTTC. This codes for CSVDRDRVVREQFF.